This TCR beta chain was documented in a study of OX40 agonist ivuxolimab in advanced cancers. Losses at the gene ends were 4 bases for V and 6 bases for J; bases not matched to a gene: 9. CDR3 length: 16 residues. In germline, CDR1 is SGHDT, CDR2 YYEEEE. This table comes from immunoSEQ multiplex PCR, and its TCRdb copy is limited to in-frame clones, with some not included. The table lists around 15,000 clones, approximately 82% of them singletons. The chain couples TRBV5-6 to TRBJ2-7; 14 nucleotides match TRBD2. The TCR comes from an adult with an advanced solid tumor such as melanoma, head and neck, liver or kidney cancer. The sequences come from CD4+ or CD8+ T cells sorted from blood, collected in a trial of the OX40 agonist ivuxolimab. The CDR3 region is CASSGGTSGRFFEQYF. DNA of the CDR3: TGTGCCAGCAGCGGGGGGACTAGCGGGAGATTTTTCGAGCAGTACTTC.